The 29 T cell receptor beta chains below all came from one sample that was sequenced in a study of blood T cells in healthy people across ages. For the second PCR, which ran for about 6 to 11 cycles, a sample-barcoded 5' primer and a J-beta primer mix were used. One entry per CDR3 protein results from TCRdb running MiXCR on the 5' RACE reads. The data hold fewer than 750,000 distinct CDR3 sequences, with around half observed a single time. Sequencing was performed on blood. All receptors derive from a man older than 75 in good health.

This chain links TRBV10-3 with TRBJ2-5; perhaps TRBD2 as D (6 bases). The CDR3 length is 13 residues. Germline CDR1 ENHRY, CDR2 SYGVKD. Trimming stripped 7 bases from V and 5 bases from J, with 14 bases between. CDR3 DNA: TGTGCCATCAATAGCGGATCATCGGAGACCCAGTACTTC. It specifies CAINSGSSETQYF.

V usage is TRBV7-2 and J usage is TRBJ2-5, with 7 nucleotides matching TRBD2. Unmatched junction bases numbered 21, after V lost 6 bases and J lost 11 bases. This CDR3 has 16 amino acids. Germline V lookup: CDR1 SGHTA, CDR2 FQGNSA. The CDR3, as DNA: TGTGCCAGCAGGGATGGGAGACTAGCTCTGTACAATGAGCAGTACTTC. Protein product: CASRDGRLALYNEQYF.

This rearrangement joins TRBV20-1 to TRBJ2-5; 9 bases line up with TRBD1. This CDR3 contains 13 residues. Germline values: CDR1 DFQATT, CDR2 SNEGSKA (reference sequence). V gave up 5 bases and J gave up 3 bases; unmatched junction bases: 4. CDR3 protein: CSAPRTGEETQYF. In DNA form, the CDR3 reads TGCAGTGCTCCTAGGACAGGGGAAGAGACCCAGTACTTC.

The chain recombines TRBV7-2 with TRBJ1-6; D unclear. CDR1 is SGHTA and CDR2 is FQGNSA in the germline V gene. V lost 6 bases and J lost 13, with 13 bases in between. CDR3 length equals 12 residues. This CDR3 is CASSPPRGPLHF. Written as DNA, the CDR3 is TGTGCCAGCAGTCCCCCGCGCGGGCCCCTCCACTTT.

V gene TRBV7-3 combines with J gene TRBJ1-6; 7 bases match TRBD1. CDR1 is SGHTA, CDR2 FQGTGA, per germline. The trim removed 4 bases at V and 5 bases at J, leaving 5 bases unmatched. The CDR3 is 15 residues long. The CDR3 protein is CASSYTGTDNSPLHF. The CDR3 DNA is TGTGCCAGCAGCTACACTGGGACAGATAATTCACCCCTCCACTTT.

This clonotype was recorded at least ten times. The CDR3, as DNA: TGTGCCACCAGCACCTGGGGCGGAGAGACCCAGTACTTC. Its translation: CATSTWGGETQYF. This sequence joins TRBV15 and TRBJ2-5; D may be TRBD1 (5 bases). Trimming pared 4 bases from V and 4 bases from J, leaving 10 bases between. The germline gives CDR1 LNHNV, CDR2 YYDKDF (reference sequence). This CDR3 spans 13 amino acids.

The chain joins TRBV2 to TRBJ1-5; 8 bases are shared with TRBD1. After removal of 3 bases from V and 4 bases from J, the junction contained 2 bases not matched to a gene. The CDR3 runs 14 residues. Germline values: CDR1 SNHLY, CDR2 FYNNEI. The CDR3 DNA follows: TGTGCCAGCAGTGATAGGGACAGGAATCAGCCCCAGCATTTT. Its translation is CASSDRDRNQPQHF.

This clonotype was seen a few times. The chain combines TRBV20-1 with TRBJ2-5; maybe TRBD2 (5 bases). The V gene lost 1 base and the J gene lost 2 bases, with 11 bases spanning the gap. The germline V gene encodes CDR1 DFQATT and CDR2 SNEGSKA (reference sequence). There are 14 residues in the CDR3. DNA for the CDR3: TGCAGTGCTAGAGGGGCGGAGGCGCAAGAGACCCAGTACTTC. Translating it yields CSARGAEAQETQYF.

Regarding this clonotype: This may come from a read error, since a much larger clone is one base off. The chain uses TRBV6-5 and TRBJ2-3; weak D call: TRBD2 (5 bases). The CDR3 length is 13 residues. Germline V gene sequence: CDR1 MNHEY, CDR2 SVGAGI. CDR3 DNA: TGTGCCAGCAGAAACCCTAGCACAGATACGCGGTATTTT. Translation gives CASRNPSTDTRYF.

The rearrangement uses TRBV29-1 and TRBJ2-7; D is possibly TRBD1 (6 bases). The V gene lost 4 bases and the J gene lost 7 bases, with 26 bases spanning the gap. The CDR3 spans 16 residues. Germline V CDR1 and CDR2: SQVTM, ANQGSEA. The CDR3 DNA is TGCAGCGTTGGCTTGGGGAAGGGGGTTGACGGAGGAGAGCAGTACTTC. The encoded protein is CSVGLGKGVDGGEQYF.

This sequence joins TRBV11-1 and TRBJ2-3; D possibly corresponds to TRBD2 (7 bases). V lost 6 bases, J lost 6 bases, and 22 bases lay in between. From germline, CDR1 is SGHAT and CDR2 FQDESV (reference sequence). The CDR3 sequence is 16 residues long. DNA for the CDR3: TGTGCCAGCAGAAGCGGCCCGACTAGCCAGGGGGATACGCAGTATTTT. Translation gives CASRSGPTSQGDTQYF.

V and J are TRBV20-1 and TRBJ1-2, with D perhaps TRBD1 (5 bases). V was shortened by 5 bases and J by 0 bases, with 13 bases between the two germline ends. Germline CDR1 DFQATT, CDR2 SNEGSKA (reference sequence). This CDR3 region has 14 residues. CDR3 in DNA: TGCAGTGCTTACTTACAGGCGACTAACTATGGCTACACCTTC. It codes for CSAYLQATNYGYTF.

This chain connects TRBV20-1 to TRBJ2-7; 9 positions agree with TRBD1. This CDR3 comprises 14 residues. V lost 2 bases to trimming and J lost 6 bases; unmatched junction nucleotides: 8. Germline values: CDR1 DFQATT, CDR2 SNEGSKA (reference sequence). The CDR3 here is CSARRGQGTSEQYF. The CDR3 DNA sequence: TGCAGTGCTAGAAGGGGACAGGGTACATCCGAGCAGTACTTC.

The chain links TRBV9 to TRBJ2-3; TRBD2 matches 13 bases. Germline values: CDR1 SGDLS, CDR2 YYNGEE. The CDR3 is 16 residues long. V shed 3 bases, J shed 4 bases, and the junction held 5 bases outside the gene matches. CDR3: CASSERLAGGPDTQYF. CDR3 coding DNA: TGTGCCAGCAGCGAGAGACTAGCGGGAGGCCCAGATACGCAGTATTTT.

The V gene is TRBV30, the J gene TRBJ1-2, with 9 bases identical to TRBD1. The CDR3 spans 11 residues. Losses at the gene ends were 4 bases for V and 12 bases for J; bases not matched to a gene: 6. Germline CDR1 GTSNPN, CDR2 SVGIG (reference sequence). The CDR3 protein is CAWKDRGPDTF. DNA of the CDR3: TGTGCCTGGAAGGACAGGGGCCCGGACACCTTC. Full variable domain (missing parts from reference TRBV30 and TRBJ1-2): SQTIHQWPATLVQPVGSPLSLECTVEGTSNPNLYWYRQAAGRGLQLLFYSVGIGQISSEVPQNLSASRPQDRQFILSSKKLLLSDSGFYLCAWKDRGPDTFGSGTRLTVV.

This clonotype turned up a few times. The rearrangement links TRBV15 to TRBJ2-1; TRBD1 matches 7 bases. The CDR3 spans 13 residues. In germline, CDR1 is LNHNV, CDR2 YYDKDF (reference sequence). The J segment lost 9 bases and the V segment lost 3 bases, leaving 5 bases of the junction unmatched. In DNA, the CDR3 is TGTGCCACCAGCAGTATTCGACAGGGTGAGCAGTTCTTC. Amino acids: CATSSIRQGEQFF.

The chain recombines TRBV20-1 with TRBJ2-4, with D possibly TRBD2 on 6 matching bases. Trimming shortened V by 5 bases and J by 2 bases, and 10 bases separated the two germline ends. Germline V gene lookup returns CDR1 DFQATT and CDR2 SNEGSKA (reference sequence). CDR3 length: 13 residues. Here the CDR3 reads CSAPEGTKNIQYF. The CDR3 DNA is TGCAGTGCTCCGGAGGGTACCAAAAACATTCAGTACTTC.

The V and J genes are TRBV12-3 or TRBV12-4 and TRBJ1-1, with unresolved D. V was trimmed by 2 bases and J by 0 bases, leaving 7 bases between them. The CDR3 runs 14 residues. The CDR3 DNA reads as TGTGCCAGCAGTTTACCACCGATGAACACTGAAGCTTTCTTT. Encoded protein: CASSLPPMNTEAFF.

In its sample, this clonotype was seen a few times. The CDR3 sequence: CASSLGSQANTEAFF. The CDR3 DNA reads TGTGCCAGCAGCTTAGGTTCACAGGCGAACACTGAAGCTTTCTTT. The chain joins TRBV7-9 to TRBJ1-1; D perhaps matches TRBD1 (5 bases). This CDR3 is built from 15 residues. The germline V and J ends were trimmed by 1 base and 1 base, with 10 bases remaining between them. Germline V CDR1 and CDR2: SEHNR, FQNEAQ (reference sequence).

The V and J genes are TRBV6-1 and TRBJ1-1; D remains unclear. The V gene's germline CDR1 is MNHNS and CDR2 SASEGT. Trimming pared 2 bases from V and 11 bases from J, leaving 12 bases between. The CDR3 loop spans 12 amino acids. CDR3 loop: CASSEYVGRAFF. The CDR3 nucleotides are TGTGCCAGCAGTGAATACGTGGGGAGGGCTTTCTTT.

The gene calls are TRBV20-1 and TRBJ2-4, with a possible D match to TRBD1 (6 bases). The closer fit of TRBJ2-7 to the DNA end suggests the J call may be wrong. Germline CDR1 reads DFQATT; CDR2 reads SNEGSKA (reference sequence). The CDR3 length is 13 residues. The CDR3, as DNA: TGCAGTGCTGCCCGGGACACCACCTACGAGCAGTACTTC. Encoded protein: CSAARDTTYEQYF.

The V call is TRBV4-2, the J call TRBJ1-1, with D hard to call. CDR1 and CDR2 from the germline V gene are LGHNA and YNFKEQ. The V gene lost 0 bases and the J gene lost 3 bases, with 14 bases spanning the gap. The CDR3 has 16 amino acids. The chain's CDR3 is CASSQERSTFDTEAFF. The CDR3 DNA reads TGTGCCAGCAGCCAAGAGAGGAGTACATTCGACACTGAAGCTTTCTTT.

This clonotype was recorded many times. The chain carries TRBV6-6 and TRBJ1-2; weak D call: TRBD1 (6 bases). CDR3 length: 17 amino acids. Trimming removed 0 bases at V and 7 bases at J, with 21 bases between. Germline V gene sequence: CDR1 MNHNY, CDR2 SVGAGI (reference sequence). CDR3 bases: TGTGCCAGCAGTTACTCGGAGGGGGGGAGGGGATCGGGTGGCTACACCTTC. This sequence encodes CASSYSEGGRGSGGYTF.

This chain's CDR3 is CASSQATVPPSGAFF. The DNA for the CDR3 is TGTGCCAGCAGCCAAGCGACTGTACCCCCCTCTGGGGCTTTCTTT. J is TRBJ1-1 and V is TRBV3-1; D gene ambiguous. CDR1 LGHDT and CDR2 YNNKEL come from the germline V gene (reference sequence). V was trimmed by 1 base and J by 11 bases, leaving 20 bases between them. This CDR3 has 15 amino acids.

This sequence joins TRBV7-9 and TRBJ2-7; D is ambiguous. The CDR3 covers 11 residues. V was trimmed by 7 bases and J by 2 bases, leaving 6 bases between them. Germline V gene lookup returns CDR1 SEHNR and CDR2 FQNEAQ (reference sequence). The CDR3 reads CASTRTYEQYF. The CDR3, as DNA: TGTGCCAGCACCCGGACCTACGAGCAGTACTTC.

The CDR3 sequence: CASSLGTASDEQYF. CDR3 bases: TGCGCCAGCAGCCTCGGGACCGCTTCCGACGAGCAGTACTTC. The chain uses TRBV5-1 and TRBJ2-4, with D tentatively TRBD1 or TRBD2 (5 bases each). The last part of the DNA fits TRBJ2-7 better; the J call may be wrong. This CDR3 spans 14 amino acids. Per the germline V gene, CDR1 is SGHRS and CDR2 is YFSETQ.

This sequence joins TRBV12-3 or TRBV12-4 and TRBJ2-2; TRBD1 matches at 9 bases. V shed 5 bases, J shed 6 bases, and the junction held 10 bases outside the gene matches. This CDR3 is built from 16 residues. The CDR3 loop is CASSPNRGRFSGELFF. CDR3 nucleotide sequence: TGTGCCAGCAGTCCTAACAGGGGGCGCTTTTCCGGGGAGCTGTTTTTT.

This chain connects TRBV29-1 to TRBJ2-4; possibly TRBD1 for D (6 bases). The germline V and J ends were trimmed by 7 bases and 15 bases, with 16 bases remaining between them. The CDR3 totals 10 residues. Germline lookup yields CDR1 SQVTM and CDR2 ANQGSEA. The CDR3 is CSAVGQSVYF. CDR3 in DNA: TGCAGCGCCGTTGGACAGTCCGTGTACTTC.

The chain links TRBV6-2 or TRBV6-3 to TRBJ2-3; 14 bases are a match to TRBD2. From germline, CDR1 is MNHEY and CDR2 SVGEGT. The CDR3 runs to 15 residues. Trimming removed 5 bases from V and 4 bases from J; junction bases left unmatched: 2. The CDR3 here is CASSPTSGGADTQYF. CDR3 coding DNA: TGTGCCAGCAGTCCGACTAGCGGGGGGGCAGATACGCAGTATTTT.